A selection of T cell receptor beta chains follows, all from one sample in a study of tumor-infiltrating lymphocytes in primary liver carcinoma. TCRdb called the multiplex PCR reads again in MiXCR, with one record for every CDR3 protein. This sample carries 90,000 to 100,000 distinct CDR3 sequences, almost 70% of them seen once, and the ten largest clones take 7.5% to 10%. The material sequenced was liver tumor tissue from sampling region 5. These receptors were obtained from a woman aged 60-75 years with primary liver carcinoma and hepatitis B virus infection. CDR3s include the opening cysteine and the closing phenylalanine or tryptophan. Each record gives: J gene, D gene, clone size, V gene, CDR3 protein, CDR3 DNA. D genes are given only for firm matches. Clone size is given for some rows only: seen once, a few or many times, or a class if the clone is expanded.

>TRBJ1-3|NA|NA|TRBV6-1
CVSIMNRVHSGNTIYF
TGTGTCAGCATCATGAACCGGGTCCACTCTGGAAACACCATATATTTT
>TRBJ2-2|NA|many|TRBV5-1
CASSALLVAKTGELFF
TGCGCCAGCAGCGCACTACTAGTGGCAAAAACCGGGGAGCTGTTTTTT
>TRBJ2-3|NA|NA|TRBV11-2
CASSPELGSPDTQYF
TGCGCCAGCAGCCCTGAACTAGGGAGCCCAGATACGCAGTATTTT
>TRBJ2-1|TRBD2|NA|TRBV2
CANSQREGRDEQFF
TGTGCCAACAGTCAGCGGGAGGGTCGGGATGAGCAGTTCTTC
>TRBJ1-5|NA|many|TRBV6-1
CASSATGRGDQPQHF
TGTGCCAGCAGTGCAACAGGGAGAGGGGATCAGCCCCAGCATTTT
>TRBJ1-2|TRBD1|NA|TRBV24-1
CVTSDPGQGDYGYTF
TGTGTCACCAGTGATCCCGGACAGGGGGACTATGGCTACACCTTC
>TRBJ2-1|TRBD2|NA|TRBV11-3
CASSLGTSGKFEQMF
TGTGCCAGCAGCTTAGGAACTAGCGGGAAGTTTGAGCAGATGTTC
>TRBJ1-1|NA|NA|TRBV11-2
CASSFARGAEAFF
TGTGCCAGCAGTTTCGCTCGGGGCGCTGAAGCTTTCTTT
>TRBJ2-1|NA|NA|TRBV6-1
CASSDPRGRAYNEQFF
TGTGCCAGTTCAGACCCTAGGGGCAGAGCTTACAATGAGCAGTTCTTC
>TRBJ2-3|NA|NA|TRBV6-6
CASSPIATDTQYF
TGTGCCAGCAGCCCGATAGCCACAGATACGCAGTATTTC
>TRBJ2-7|NA|few|TRBV5-1
CASSPPARYEQYF
TGCGCCAGCAGCCCACCCGCCCGATACGAGCAGTACTTC
>TRBJ2-1|NA|NA|TRBV6-4
CASSDSGDSYNEQLF
TGTGCCAGCAGTGACTCGGGGGACTCCTACAATGAGCAGCTCTTC
>TRBJ2-1|TRBD2|NA|TRBV29-1
CNVKGGLARDDEQFF
TGCAACGTTAAGGGGGGACTAGCGAGAGACGATGAGCAGTTCTTC
>TRBJ1-6|NA|NA|TRBV4-1
CARGQVSGGLSNSPLHF
TGCGCCAGAGGCCAAGTTAGTGGCGGGCTTTCCAATTCACCCCTCCACTTT
>TRBJ2-7|NA|NA|TRBV12-3/TRBV12-4
CVSSGPAIGRGGQYF
TGTGTTAGCAGTGGGCCCGCCATTGGTCGTGGCGGGCAGTACTTC
>TRBJ2-1|TRBD1|few|TRBV11-2
CASGLLGTGAYNERFF
TGTGCCAGCGGCTTACTAGGGACAGGGGCCTACAATGAGCGGTTCTTC